The 8 T cell receptor beta chains below were found in one sample sequenced in a study of blood T cell repertoires in COVID-19 (TCRdb year 2020). Library method: the immunoSEQ multiplex PCR assay. Imported from immuneACCESS, the table was reduced by TCRdb to in-frame sequences with V and J called. These copies leave out some clones; in studies compared against another copy, an unresolved V gene accounts for under half, and the cause of the remainder is not known. The sample data list 160,000 or so clones, and 80% of these were observed just once. The ten largest clones add up to more than 3% of the sample. The specimen was PBMCs or T cells enriched from blood (not recorded which). The receptors were sampled from an older woman who had recovered from COVID-19.

J is TRBJ2-1 and V is TRBV6-6, with 9 nucleotides matching TRBD1. The junction had 4 bases not matched to a gene; V was cut back by 0 bases and J by 7 bases. The CDR3 totals 15 residues. Germline V lookup: CDR1 MNHNY, CDR2 SVGAGI (reference sequence). The CDR3: CASSYSGQGRNEQFF. CDR3 DNA: TGTGCCAGCAGTTACTCAGGACAGGGGCGGAATGAGCAGTTCTTC.

This clone appeared once. The chain joins TRBV3-1 (or the pseudogene TRBV3-2) to TRBJ2-4; 10 bases map to TRBD1. Germline V gives CDR1 LGHDT, CDR2 YNNKEL (reference sequence). J gave up 8 bases and V 2 bases, and 12 bases lay outside the gene matches. The CDR3 is made up of 17 amino acids. CDR3 protein: CASSQRPPGQGYDIQYF. CDR3 sequence (DNA): TGTGCCAGCAGCCAAAGACCTCCGGGACAGGGGTATGACATTCAGTACTTC.

The chain uses TRBV24-1 and TRBJ2-3; 10 nucleotides line up with TRBD2. V trimming: 3 bases; J trimming: 6 bases; junction bases outside the gene matches: 8. Germline lookup yields CDR1 KGHDR and CDR2 SFDVKD. The CDR3 has 16 residues. The DNA for the CDR3 is TGTGCCACCAGTGATCCAAGCGGGGGGGCGCCCGATACGCAGTATTTT. Amino acids: CATSDPSGGAPDTQYF.

The V and J genes are TRBV5-8 and TRBJ1-1; TRBD1 matches at 8 bases. The CDR3 totals 17 residues. V lost 4 bases, J lost 0 bases, and 11 bases stayed unmatched. The germline V gene encodes CDR1 SGHTS and CDR2 YDEGEE. This chain's CDR3 is CASSGGQGLYMNTEAFF. CDR3 in DNA: TGTGCCAGCAGCGGCGGACAGGGCCTTTATATGAACACTGAAGCTTTCTTT.

The rearrangement joins TRBV18 to TRBJ1-6, with D unclear. V lost 6 bases and J 14 bases, leaving 14 bases between the germline ends. The CDR3 is 12 amino acids. CDR1 and CDR2 (germline): KGHSH, LQKENI. The CDR3 here is CASSLNEGTLHF. The CDR3 coding sequence is TGTGCCAGCTCGCTTAACGAGGGTACCCTCCACTTT. Combining the CDR3 with reference TRBV18 and TRBJ1-6 gives the whole variable domain NAGVMQNPRHLVRRRGQEARLRCSPMKGHSHVYWYRQLPEEGLKFMVYLQKENIIDESGMPKERFSAEFPKEGPSILRIQQVVRGDSAAYFCASSLNEGTLHFGNGTRLTVT.

The chain recombines TRBV2 with TRBJ2-3; 8 bases agree with TRBD1. Germline-derived CDR1 and CDR2 are SNHLY and FYNNEI. The CDR3 totals 15 residues. The V and J ends lost 8 bases and 2 bases, in that order; junction bases with no gene match: 9. The CDR3: CASQGASINTDTQYF. The CDR3 nucleotides read TGTGCCAGCCAGGGGGCCTCAATAAACACAGATACGCAGTATTTT.

The chain links TRBV7-7 to TRBJ2-2; 11 nucleotides align to TRBD1. The CDR3 is 16 residues long. Losses at the gene ends were 4 bases for V and 6 bases for J; bases not matched to a gene: 7. Germline V gene data show CDR1 as SSHAT and CDR2 as FNYEAQ (reference sequence). CDR3 in amino acids: CASSSRTGGAPGELFF. For the CDR3, the DNA is TGTGCCAGCAGCTCTCGGACAGGGGGCGCCCCCGGGGAGCTGTTTTTT.

V and J are TRBV7-3 and TRBJ2-3; TRBD2 matches 9 bases. Losses at the gene ends were 4 bases for V and 1 base for J; bases not matched to a gene: 6. The germline V gene encodes CDR1 SGHTA and CDR2 FQGTGA. This CDR3 spans 16 amino acids. The CDR3 protein is CASSSISSGGTDTQYF. Written as DNA, the CDR3 is TGTGCCAGCAGCTCTATATCTAGCGGGGGCACAGATACGCAGTATTTT.